Each of the 3 T cell receptor beta chains below was sequenced from the same sample in a study of cytomegalovirus exposure and HLA in healthy donors. PCR was performed using 60 Vbeta and 13 Jbeta primers. Profiling relied on immunoSEQ multiplex PCR, and the TCRdb table lists in-frame clones only, not all of them. Here the sample spans 90,000 to 110,000 clones, roughly three quarters being singletons. The sequenced material came from PBMCs. Receptor source: a man aged 25-40 years in good health and CMV-seronegative.

The chain uses TRBV21-1 and TRBJ1-1. TRBV21-1 constitutes a pseudogene. This CDR3 comprises 18 residues. CDR3 sequence: CASSKVGYRAGMNTEAFF. CDR3 nucleotides: TGTGCCAGCAGCAAAGTGGGGTACAGAGCGGGTATGAACACTGAAGCTTTCTTT.

The V gene is TRBV4-2, the J gene TRBJ2-3, with D possibly being TRBD1 (6 bases). Looked up from germline, CDR1 is LGHNA and CDR2 is YNFKEQ. The CDR3 length is 15 residues. V was shortened by 1 base and J by 6 bases, with 14 bases between the two germline ends. The CDR3: CASSQVQGMYDTQYF. Written as DNA, the CDR3 is TGTGCCAGCAGCCAAGTGCAGGGGATGTACGATACGCAGTATTTT.

This sequence joins TRBV7-3 and TRBJ2-3, with 10 bases matching TRBD2. The CDR3 runs to 14 residues. V was clipped by 5 bases and J by 4 bases; unmatched bases: 3. From germline, CDR1 is SGHTA and CDR2 FQGTGA. The CDR3 DNA is TGTGCCAGCAGCGCGCTAGCGGGAGCAGATACGCAGTATTTT. Protein: CASSALAGADTQYF. The full variable domain, its missing parts supplied by reference TRBV7-3 and TRBJ2-3, is GAGVSQTPSNKVTEKGKYVELRCDPISGHTALYWYRQSLGQGPEFLIYFQGTGAADDSGLPNDRFFAVRPEGSVSTLKIQRTERGDSAVYLCASSALAGADTQYFGPGTRLTVL.